Below are 10 T cell receptor beta chains sequenced from a single sample in a study of monozygotic twins with inflammatory bowel disease. TCRdb re-analyzed the 5' RACE reads; it lists each CDR3 protein once, without DNA. Its clone listing holds a few hundred thousand distinct CDR3 sequences. The specimen was blood. Every receptor here comes from a human donor with ulcerative colitis or Crohn's disease, or a healthy co-twin of an affected twin (not recorded which).

This chain connects TRBV5-1 to TRBJ2-3; the D gene TCRdb calls, TRBD2, cannot be checked with no DNA. Germline values: CDR1 SGHRS, CDR2 YFSETQ. CDR3 length: 16 residues. The CDR3 region is CASSSGLAGRADTQYF. Supplemented by reference TRBV5-1 and TRBJ2-3, the full variable domain reads KAGVTQTPRYLIKTRGQQVTLSCSPISGHRSVSWYQQTPGQGLQFLFEYFSETQRNKGNFPGRFSGRQFSNSRSEMNVSTLELGDSALYLCASSSGLAGRADTQYFGPGTRLTVL.

The chain is built from TRBV11-2 and TRBJ2-1; TCRdb returns TRBD2, unconfirmable since there is no DNA. CDR1 and CDR2 from the germline V gene are SGHAT and FQNNGV. The CDR3 covers 16 residues. The CDR3 is CASSFLRTSWGGEQFF.

V usage is TRBV12-3 or TRBV12-4 and J usage is TRBJ2-2; with no DNA, the TCRdb D assignment of TRBD2 cannot be verified. The CDR3 spans 18 residues. CDR3 protein: CASTLRPGGGPNTGELFF.

The chain recombines TRBV6-5 with TRBJ2-7; TCRdb's D gene call, TRBD1, goes unchecked for lack of DNA. The CDR3 runs to 15 residues. From germline, CDR1 is MNHEY and CDR2 SVGAGI. The CDR3 sequence is CASSYPQGVGVEQYF.

The V call is TRBV5-4, the J call TRBJ2-1; as DNA is missing, the TRBD2 call by TCRdb cannot be tested. CDR3 length equals 15 residues. Germline CDR1 is SGHNT and CDR2 is YYREEE (reference sequence). The CDR3 loop reads CASSSRTSGMNEQFF.

This rearrangement joins TRBV5-1 to TRBJ1-1; TCRdb names TRBD1, which stays unverified in the absence of DNA. Germline loops: CDR1 SGHRS, CDR2 YFSETQ. This CDR3 has 18 residues. The CDR3 region is CASSLRLVPRGENTEAFF.

The V call is TRBV20-1, the J call TRBJ2-1; without DNA, the TCRdb call of TRBD1 cannot be checked. Germline loops: CDR1 DFQATT, CDR2 SNEGSKA (reference sequence). CDR3 length: 14 amino acids. The CDR3 reads CSGSRGGPRNEQFF.

The rearrangement links TRBV5-5 to TRBJ2-1; TCRdb designates TRBD2, a call that cannot be tested without DNA. The CDR3 contains 17 residues. Germline V gives CDR1 SGHKS, CDR2 YYEKEE (reference sequence). CDR3 sequence: CASSFLTSGASYNEQFF.

The chain carries TRBV12-3 or TRBV12-4 and TRBJ2-7. The CDR3 is 12 amino acids. The CDR3 sequence is CASSYSRYEQYF.

The chain couples TRBV2 to TRBJ2-1. The length of the CDR3 is 14 residues. The germline V gene has CDR1 SNHLY and CDR2 FYNNEI. CDR3 sequence reads: CASSESYGDNEQFF.